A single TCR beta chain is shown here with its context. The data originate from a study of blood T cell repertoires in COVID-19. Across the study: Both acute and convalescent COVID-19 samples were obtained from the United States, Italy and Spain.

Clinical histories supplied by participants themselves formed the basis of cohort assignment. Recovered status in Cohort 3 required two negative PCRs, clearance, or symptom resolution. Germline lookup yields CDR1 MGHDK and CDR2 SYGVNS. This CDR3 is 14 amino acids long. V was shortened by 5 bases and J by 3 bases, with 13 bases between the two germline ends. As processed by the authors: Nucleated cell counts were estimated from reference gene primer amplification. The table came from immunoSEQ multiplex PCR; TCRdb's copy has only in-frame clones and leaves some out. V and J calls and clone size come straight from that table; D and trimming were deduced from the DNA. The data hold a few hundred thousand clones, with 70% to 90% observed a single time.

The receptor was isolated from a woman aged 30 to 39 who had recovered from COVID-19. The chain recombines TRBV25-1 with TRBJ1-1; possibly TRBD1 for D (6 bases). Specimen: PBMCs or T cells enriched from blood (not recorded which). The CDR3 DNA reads TGTGCCAGCAGTACAGGGATCTGGGACACTGAAGCTTTCTTT. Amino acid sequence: CASSTGIWDTEAFF.